A few counts support the clone carrying this TCR beta chain. This record belongs to a study of T cells after yellow fever vaccination. V gave up 7 bases and J gave up 1 base; unmatched junction bases: 2. Germline assignment: CDR1 MNHEY and CDR2 SVGAGI. The CDR3 sequence is 14 residues long. TCRdb re-called the 5' RACE reads with MiXCR, one entry per CDR3 protein. The repertoire holds 170,000 or so distinct CDR3 sequences, 9.3% seen once, with about a third in the top ten. The chain carries TRBV6-5 and TRBJ2-1; 9 bases agree with TRBD2. Sample: CD8+ T cells sorted from PBMCs, taken 45 days after the yellow fever booster vaccination. This receptor was taken from a young man who received the YFV17D yellow fever vaccine. CDR3 protein: CASKAGGSYNEQFF. CDR3 nucleotide sequence: TGTGCCAGCAAGGCGGGGGGGTCCTACAATGAGCAGTTCTTC.